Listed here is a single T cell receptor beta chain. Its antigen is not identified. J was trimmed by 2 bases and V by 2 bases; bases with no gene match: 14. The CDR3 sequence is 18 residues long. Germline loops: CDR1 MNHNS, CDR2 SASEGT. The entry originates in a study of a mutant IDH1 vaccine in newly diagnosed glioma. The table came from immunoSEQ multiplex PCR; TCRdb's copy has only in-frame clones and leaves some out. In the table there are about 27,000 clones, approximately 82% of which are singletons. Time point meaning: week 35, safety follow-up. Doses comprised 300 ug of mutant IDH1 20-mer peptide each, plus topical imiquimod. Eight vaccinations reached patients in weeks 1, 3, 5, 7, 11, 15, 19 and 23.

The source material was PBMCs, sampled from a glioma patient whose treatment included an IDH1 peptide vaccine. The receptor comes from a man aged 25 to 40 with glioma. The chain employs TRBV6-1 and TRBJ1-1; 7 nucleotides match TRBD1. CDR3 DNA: TGTGCCAGCAGTGAATCTCCGACAGGGATGGTAGGTAACACTGAAGCTTTCTTT. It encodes CASSESPTGMVGNTEAFF.